This TCR beta chain was captured in a study of T cells in localized non-small cell lung cancer. Assay: immunoSEQ multiplex PCR; the TCRdb copy retains only in-frame clones and omits some. The table lists over 30,000 clones, approximately 80% of them singletons. A remark on this clone: Its cognate antigen is unknown.

Study-wide results and limits: Since sequencing was restricted to only one region of the tumor, intratumor heterogeneity remains a possibility. When the top 100 tumor clones were examined, a median approximately 62 of them also appeared in the adjacent lung, which was paired and uninvolved. Tumor showed lower T cell clonality than uninvolved adjacent lung, where it was highest.

The CDR3 runs to 16 residues. V was clipped by 4 bases and J by 0 bases, with 17 bases between them. The V gene's germline CDR1 is SQVTM and CDR2 ANQGSEA. The sequenced sample was peripheral blood, obtained before any cancer treatment. The chain is built from TRBV29-1 and TRBJ2-3; TRBD2 might be the D (5 bases). The clonotype comes from a male donor older than 55 with stage II squamous cell lung carcinoma. This CDR3 reads CSVVTQGGWSTDTQYF. In DNA form, the CDR3 reads TGCAGCGTTGTCACCCAAGGAGGCTGGAGCACAGATACGCAGTATTTT.